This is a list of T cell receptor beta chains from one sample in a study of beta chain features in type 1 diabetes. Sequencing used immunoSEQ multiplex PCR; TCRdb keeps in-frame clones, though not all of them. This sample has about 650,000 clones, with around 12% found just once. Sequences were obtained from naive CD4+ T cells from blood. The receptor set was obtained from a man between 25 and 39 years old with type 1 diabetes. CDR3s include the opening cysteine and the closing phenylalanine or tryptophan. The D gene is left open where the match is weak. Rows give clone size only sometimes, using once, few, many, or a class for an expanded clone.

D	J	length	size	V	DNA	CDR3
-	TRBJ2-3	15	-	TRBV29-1	TGCAGCGTTGAGTTTCAGGTAGAAAGGACAGATACGCAGTATTTT	CSVEFQVERTDTQYF
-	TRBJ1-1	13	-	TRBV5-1	TGCGCCAGCAGCTGGGACATGAGCACTGAAGCTTTCTTT	CASSWDMSTEAFF
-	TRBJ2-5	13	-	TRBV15	TGTGCCACCAGGAGACAACTCCAAGAGACCCAGTACTTC	CATRRQLQETQYF
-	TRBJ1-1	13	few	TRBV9	TGTGCCAGCAGCGTAGCAATGAACACTGAAGCTTTCTTT	CASSVAMNTEAFF
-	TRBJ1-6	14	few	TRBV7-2	TGTGCCAGCAGTCGACGGGAGAATAATTCACCCCTCCACTTT	CASSRRENNSPLHF
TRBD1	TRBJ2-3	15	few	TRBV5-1	TGCGCCAGCAGCTTGGAGGACAGGCACACAGATACGCAGTATTTT	CASSLEDRHTDTQYF
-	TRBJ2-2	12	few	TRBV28	TGTGCCAGCAGTTTAGTGACCGGGGAGCTGTTTTTT	CASSLVTGELFF
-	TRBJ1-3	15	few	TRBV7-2	TGTGCCAGCAGCTCTGCTGGGATGTCTGGAAACACCATATATTTT	CASSSAGMSGNTIYF
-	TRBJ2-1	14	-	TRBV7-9	TGTGCCAGCAGCTTAGTTGGAGGCTACAATGAGCAGTTCTTC	CASSLVGGYNEQFF
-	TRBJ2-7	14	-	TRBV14	TGTGCCAGCAGCCAAGTAGTCGGCGCCTACGAGCAGTACTTC	CASSQVVGAYEQYF
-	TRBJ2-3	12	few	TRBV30	TGTGCCTGGAGTAGGGCTAGTTCTACGCAGTATTTT	CAWSRASSTQYF
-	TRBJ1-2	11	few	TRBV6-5	TGTGCCAGCAGTTTTCAGGGTGGCTACACCTTC	CASSFQGGYTF
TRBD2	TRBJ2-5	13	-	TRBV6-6	TGTGCCAGCAGTTATAGCGGGGCGGAGACCCAGTACTTC	CASSYSGAETQYF
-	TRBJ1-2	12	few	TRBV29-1	TGCAGCGTTGGGGCAGCAGAATATGGCTACACCTTC	CSVGAAEYGYTF
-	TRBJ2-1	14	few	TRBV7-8	TGTGCCAGCAGCTTAGTTGGCAGATACAATGAGCAGTTCTTC	CASSLVGRYNEQFF
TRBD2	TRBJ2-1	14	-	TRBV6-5	TGTGCCAGCAGGGCACTCGGGGGGGAGAATGAGCAGTTCTTC	CASRALGGENEQFF
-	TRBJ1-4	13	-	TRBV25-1	TGTGCCAGCAAGAGGCAGAATAATGAAAAACTGTTTTTT	CASKRQNNEKLFF
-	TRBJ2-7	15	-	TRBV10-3	TGTGCCATCAGTGAGTCGACAGGCGTCACCTACGAGCAGTACTTC	CAISESTGVTYEQYF
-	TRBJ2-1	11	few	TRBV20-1	TGCAGTGCTTCCTGGGGGGATGAGCAGTTCTTC	CSASWGDEQFF
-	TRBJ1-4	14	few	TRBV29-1	TGCAGCGTTGAAGATACCCGGAACAATGAAAAACTGTTTTTT	CSVEDTRNNEKLFF
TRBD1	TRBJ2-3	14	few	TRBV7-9	TGTGCCAGCAGCTTTACAGGGGGAACAGATACGCAGTATTTT	CASSFTGGTDTQYF
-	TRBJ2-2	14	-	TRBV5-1	TGCGCCAGCCGAGAGGGAGTTGTTGGCGGGGAGCTGTTTTTT	CASREGVVGGELFF
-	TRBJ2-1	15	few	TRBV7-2	TGTGCCAGCAGCCTCACCCCTTTCTTAGTGTATGAGCAGTTCTTC	CASSLTPFLVYEQFF